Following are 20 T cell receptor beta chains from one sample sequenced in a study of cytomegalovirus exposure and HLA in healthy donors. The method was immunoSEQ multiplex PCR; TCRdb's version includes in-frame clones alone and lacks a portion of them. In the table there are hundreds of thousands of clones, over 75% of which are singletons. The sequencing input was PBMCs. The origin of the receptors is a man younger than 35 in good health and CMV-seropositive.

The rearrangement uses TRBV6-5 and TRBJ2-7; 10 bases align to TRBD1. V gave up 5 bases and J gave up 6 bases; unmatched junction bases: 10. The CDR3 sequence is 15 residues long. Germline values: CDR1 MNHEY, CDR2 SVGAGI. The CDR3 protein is CASSHPGQGIREQYF. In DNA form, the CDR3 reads TGTGCCAGCAGTCACCCGGGACAGGGGATCCGCGAGCAGTACTTC.

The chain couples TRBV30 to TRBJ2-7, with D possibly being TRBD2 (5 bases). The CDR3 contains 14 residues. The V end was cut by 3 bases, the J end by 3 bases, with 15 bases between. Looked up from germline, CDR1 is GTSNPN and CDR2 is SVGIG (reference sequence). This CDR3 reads CAWSSDSLVYEQYF. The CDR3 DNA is TGTGCCTGGAGCTCGGACTCCCTGGTCTACGAGCAGTACTTC.

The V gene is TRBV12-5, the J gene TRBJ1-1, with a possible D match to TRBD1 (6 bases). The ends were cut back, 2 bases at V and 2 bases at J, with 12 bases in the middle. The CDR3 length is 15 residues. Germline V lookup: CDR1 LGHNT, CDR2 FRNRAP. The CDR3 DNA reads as TGTGCTAGTGGTTTGCCGACAGGAGTTAACACTGAAGCTTTCTTT. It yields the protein CASGLPTGVNTEAFF.

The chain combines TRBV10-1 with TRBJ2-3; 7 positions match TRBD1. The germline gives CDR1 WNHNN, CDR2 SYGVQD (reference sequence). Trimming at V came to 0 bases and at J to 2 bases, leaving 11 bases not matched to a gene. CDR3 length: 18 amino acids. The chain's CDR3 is CASSESKDRIQDTDTQYF. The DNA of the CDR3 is TGCGCCAGCAGTGAGTCGAAGGACAGGATTCAGGACACAGATACGCAGTATTTT.

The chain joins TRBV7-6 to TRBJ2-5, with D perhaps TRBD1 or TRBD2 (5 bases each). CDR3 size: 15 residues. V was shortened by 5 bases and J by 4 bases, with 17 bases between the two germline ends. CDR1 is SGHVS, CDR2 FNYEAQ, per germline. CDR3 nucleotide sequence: TGTGCCAGCAGCAAAACCCGAGGGGTTGGAGAGACCCAGTACTTC. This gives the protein CASSKTRGVGETQYF.

CDR3 loop: CASSSTKQGNEQFF. The CDR3 DNA reads as TGTGCCAGCAGCTCTACGAAACAGGGGAATGAGCAGTTCTTC. The genes are TRBV5-4 and TRBJ2-1, with 7 positions matching TRBD1. V lost 3 bases and J lost 7; bases outside the gene matches: 7. CDR3 length: 14 residues. Germline V CDR1 and CDR2: SGHNT, YYREEE (reference sequence).

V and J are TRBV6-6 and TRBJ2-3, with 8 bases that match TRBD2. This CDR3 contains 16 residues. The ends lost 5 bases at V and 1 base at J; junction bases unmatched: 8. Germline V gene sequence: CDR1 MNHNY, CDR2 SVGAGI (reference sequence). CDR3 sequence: CASSTAETSGTDTQYF. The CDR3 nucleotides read TGTGCCAGCAGTACCGCCGAGACTAGCGGCACAGATACGCAGTATTTT.

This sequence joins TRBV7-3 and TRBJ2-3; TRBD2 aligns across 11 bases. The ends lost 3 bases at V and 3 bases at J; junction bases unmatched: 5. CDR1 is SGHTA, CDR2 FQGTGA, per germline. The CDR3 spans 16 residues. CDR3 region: CASSLSLAGGTDTQYF. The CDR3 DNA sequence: TGTGCCAGCAGCTTGTCCCTAGCGGGAGGAACAGATACGCAGTATTTT. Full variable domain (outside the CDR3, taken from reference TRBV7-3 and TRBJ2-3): GAGVSQTPSNKVTEKGKYVELRCDPISGHTALYWYRQSLGQGPEFLIYFQGTGAADDSGLPNDRFFAVRPEGSVSTLKIQRTERGDSAVYLCASSLSLAGGTDTQYFGPGTRLTVL.

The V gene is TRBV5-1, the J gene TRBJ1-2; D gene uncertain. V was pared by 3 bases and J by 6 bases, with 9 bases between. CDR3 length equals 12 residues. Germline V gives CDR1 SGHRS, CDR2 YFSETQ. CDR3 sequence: CASSWGVHGYTF. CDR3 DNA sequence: TGCGCCAGCAGCTGGGGAGTACATGGCTACACCTTC.

The CDR3 is CASSVWTDATGELFF. For the CDR3, the DNA is TGTGCCAGCAGCGTATGGACCGACGCGACCGGGGAGCTGTTTTTT. The J gene is TRBJ2-2, the V gene TRBV9; D not resolved. The germline V and J ends were trimmed by 1 base and 5 bases, with 12 bases remaining between them. The CDR3 runs 15 residues. Germline V gives CDR1 SGDLS, CDR2 YYNGEE.

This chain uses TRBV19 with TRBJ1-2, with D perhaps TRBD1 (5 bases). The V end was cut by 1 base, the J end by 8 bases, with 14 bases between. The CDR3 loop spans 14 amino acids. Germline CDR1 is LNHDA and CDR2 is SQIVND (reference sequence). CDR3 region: CASSIGEGQPGYTF. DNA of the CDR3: TGTGCCAGTAGTATAGGAGAGGGGCAGCCCGGCTACACCTTC.

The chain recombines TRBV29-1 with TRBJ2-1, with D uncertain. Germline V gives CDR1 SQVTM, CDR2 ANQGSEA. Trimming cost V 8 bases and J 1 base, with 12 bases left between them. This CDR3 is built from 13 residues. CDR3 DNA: TGCAGCACCTCCTGGGGTTCCTACAATGAGCAGTTCTTC. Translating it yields CSTSWGSYNEQFF.

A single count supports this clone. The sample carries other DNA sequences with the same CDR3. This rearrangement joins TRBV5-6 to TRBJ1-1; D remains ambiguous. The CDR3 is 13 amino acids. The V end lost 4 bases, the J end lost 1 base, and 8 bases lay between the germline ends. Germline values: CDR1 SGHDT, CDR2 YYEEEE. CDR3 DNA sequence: TGTGCCAGCAGCCCGCCCGGGAACACTGAAGCTTTCTTT. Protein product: CASSPPGNTEAFF.

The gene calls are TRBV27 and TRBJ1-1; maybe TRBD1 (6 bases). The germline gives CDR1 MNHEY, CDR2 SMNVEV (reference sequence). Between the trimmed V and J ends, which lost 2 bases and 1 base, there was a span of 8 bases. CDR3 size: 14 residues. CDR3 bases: TGTGCCAGCAGTTTAAACAGGGCGAACACTGAAGCTTTCTTT. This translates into CASSLNRANTEAFF.

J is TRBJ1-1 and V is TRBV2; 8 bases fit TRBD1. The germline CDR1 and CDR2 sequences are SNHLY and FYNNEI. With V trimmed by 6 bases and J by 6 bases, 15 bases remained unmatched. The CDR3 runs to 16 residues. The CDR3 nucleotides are TGTGCCAGCAGCTACCGGGACAGGCGGGCGAGGTCTGAAGCTTTCTTT. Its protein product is CASSYRDRRARSEAFF. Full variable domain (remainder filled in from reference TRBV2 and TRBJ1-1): EPEVTQTPSHQVTQMGQEVILRCVPISNHLYFYWYRQILGQKVEFLVSFYNNEISEKSEIFDDQFSVERPDGSNFTLKIRSTKLEDSAMYFCASSYRDRRARSEAFFGQGTRLTVV.

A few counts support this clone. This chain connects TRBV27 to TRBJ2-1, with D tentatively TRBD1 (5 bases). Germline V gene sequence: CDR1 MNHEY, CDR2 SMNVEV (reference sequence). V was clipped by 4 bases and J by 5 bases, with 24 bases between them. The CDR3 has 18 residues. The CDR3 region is CASSSQRLFPGSNNEQFF. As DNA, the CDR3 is TGTGCCAGCAGTTCACAGCGACTCTTCCCAGGGTCTAACAATGAGCAGTTCTTC.

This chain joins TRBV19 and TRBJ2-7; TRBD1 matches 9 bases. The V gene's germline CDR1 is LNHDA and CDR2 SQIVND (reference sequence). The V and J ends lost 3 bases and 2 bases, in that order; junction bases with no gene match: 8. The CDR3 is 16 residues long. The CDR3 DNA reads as TGTGCCAGTAGTATGCTACAGGGGGCGCAGGCCTACGAGCAGTACTTC. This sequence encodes CASSMLQGAQAYEQYF.

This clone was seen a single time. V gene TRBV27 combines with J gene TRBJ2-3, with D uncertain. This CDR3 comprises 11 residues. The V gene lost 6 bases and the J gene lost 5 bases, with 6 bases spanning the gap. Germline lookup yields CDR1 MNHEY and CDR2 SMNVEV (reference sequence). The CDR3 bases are TGTGCCAGCAGCACCGAAGATACGCAGTATTTT. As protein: CASSTEDTQYF.

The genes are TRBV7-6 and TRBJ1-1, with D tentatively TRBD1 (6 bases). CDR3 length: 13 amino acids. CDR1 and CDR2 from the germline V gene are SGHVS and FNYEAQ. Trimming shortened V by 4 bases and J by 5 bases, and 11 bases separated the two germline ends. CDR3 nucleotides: TGTGCCAGCAGCTCATACAGGGAAACTGAAGCTTTCTTT. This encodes CASSSYRETEAFF.

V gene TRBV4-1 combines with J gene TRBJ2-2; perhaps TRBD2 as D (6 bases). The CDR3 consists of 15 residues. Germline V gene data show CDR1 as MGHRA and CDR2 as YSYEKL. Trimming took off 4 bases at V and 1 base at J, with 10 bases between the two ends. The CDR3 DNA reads TGCGCCAGCAGCCCCAGACTAGTGAACACCGGGGAGCTGTTTTTT. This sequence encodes CASSPRLVNTGELFF.